Each of the 28 T cell receptor beta chains below was sequenced from the same sample in a study of T-cell reconstitution after alpha-beta-depleted transplantation in children (dated by TCRdb to about 2016). Libraries were constructed by PCR. Sequenced on an Illumina HiSeq 2500. To normalize quantification of the TCRbeta repertoire, the TCR libraries were built with molecular barcoding that relied on unique molecular identifiers. The public reads were quality trimmed at Q25 with fastp and then assembled into clones with MiXCR by TCRdb, keeping productive beta chains. A single entry per CDR3 protein holds the most common genes and DNA from its merged rows. Present in this sample are approximately 420,000 distinct CDR3 sequences, under 13% of which were seen just once. Nearly 5.5% of the sample rests with the top ten. The sequencing here drew on PBMCs from the stem cell graft donor, taken from the stem cell graft. The receptors come from a human donor who donated a stem cell graft to a child with acute myeloid leukemia.

V and J are TRBV20-1 and TRBJ2-3; tentative D call: TRBD2 (6 bases). The germline CDR1 and CDR2 sequences are DFQATT and SNEGSKA (reference sequence). Trimming took off 6 bases at V and 2 bases at J, with 15 bases between the two ends. CDR3 size: 14 residues. CDR3: CSASQAGTTDTQYF. The CDR3 nucleotides read TGCAGTGCCTCCCAGGCGGGGACCACAGATACGCAGTATTTT.

The chain links TRBV5-5 to TRBJ2-5; 7 bases match TRBD2. The ends lost 4 bases at V and 10 bases at J; junction bases unmatched: 10. Germline CDR1 is SGHKS and CDR2 is YYEKEE (reference sequence). The CDR3 runs 13 residues. CDR3 DNA sequence: TGTGCCAGCAGCGAGCGGGGCGCTGAGGACCAGTACTTC. Its protein product is CASSERGAEDQYF.

This clonotype was counted between two and nine times. The chain recombines TRBV5-1 with TRBJ2-2; no clear D gene. The germline V gene encodes CDR1 SGHRS and CDR2 YFSETQ. The CDR3 contains 16 residues. V lost 4 bases, J lost 0 bases, and 13 bases lay in between. The CDR3 DNA sequence: TGCGCCAGCAGCCCGCGGTTACAGACGAACACCGGGGAGCTGTTTTTT. It translates to CASSPRLQTNTGELFF.

This clonotype was counted only a few times. V and J are TRBV6-2 or TRBV6-3 and TRBJ2-1, with TRBD2 identical over 8 bases. There are 15 residues in the CDR3. V dropped 6 bases and J dropped 9; count of bases not matched to a gene: 13. Per the germline V gene, CDR1 is MNHEY and CDR2 is SVGEGT. In DNA form, the CDR3 reads TGTGCCAGCAGGGCCGGACTAGCAGATATAGGTGAGCAGTTCTTC. The encoded protein is CASRAGLADIGEQFF.

Concerning this clonotype itself: Germline and junction disagree at one end, which may indicate a read error. J is TRBJ2-7 and V is TRBV20-1; 7 nucleotides line up with TRBD2. Germline CDR1 and CDR2: DFQATT and SNEGSKA (reference sequence). This CDR3 comprises 14 residues. The CDR3 region is CSAWGGEEAYQQYF. CDR3 coding DNA: TGCAGTGCGTGGGGGGGGGAGGAGGCCTACCAGCAGTACTTC.

The chain uses TRBV5-1 and TRBJ2-3; 7 bases are a match to TRBD2. Germline assignment: CDR1 SGHRS and CDR2 YFSETQ. The CDR3 is 14 residues long. The V and J ends lost 0 bases and 6 bases, in that order; junction bases with no gene match: 4. The CDR3 protein is CASSLALGGDTQYF. For the CDR3, the DNA is TGCGCCAGCAGCTTGGCTCTGGGAGGGGATACGCAGTATTTT.

This clonotype has just a few counts. The V and J genes are TRBV20-1 and TRBJ2-1; 8 positions agree with TRBD2. The CDR3 consists of 16 residues. Germline V gene lookup returns CDR1 DFQATT and CDR2 SNEGSKA (reference sequence). After removal of 6 bases from V and 5 bases from J, the junction contained 15 bases not matched to a gene. CDR3 DNA sequence: TGCAGTGCAAGGAGGCGGGAGGACTCGATGAACAATGAGCAGTTCTTC. It yields the protein CSARRREDSMNNEQFF.

Comments on this clonotype: A junction boundary mismatches the germline segment, possibly from a read error. This chain connects TRBV5-1 to TRBJ2-3; 14 bases are shared with TRBD2. CDR3 length equals 17 residues. CDR1 SGHRS and CDR2 YFSETQ come from the germline V gene. DNA of the CDR3: TGCGCCAGCAGCTCCGGACTAGCGGGGGGTAGCACAGATACGCGGTATTTT. Translation gives CASSSGLAGGSTDTRYF.

This clonotype was counted ten times or more. The J gene is TRBJ2-5, the V gene TRBV9; D may match TRBD1 or TRBD2 (5 bases each). The CDR3 runs to 15 residues. With 0 bases removed from V and 1 base from J, the gap between germline ends came to 10 bases. Germline values: CDR1 SGDLS, CDR2 YYNGEE. The chain's CDR3 is CASSVDGTTQETQYF. CDR3 DNA: TGTGCCAGCAGCGTAGACGGGACGACCCAAGAGACCCAGTACTTC.

This chain links TRBV18 with TRBJ2-3; D might be TRBD1 (5 bases). V lost 6 bases, J lost 5 bases, and 12 bases lay in between. CDR3 length equals 13 residues. Germline values: CDR1 KGHSH, CDR2 LQKENI. The CDR3 sequence: CASSSDSEDTQYF. CDR3 nucleotides: TGTGCCAGCTCCTCCGACAGCGAAGATACGCAGTATTTT.

The sample holds a few counts of this clonotype. The chain recombines TRBV12-3 or TRBV12-4 with TRBJ2-1; D gene unclear. V lost 1 base and J 4 bases, leaving 11 bases between the germline ends. This CDR3 is built from 15 residues. CDR3 region: CASSLVWSSYNEQFF. CDR3 sequence (DNA): TGTGCCAGCAGTTTAGTCTGGTCCTCTTACAATGAGCAGTTCTTC.

This clonotype was counted a few times. This sequence joins TRBV20-1 and TRBJ1-4; D ambiguous. The CDR3 length is 13 residues. Germline V gives CDR1 DFQATT, CDR2 SNEGSKA (reference sequence). Trimming took off 1 base at V and 6 bases at J, with 9 bases between the two ends. The CDR3 nucleotides are TGCAGTGCTAGAGCAGGCTTTGATGAAAAACTGTTTTTT. It codes for CSARAGFDEKLFF.

The V and J genes are TRBV4-1 and TRBJ2-3; D is perhaps TRBD1 or TRBD2 (5 bases each). V lost 4 bases, J lost 2 bases, and 7 bases lay in between. The CDR3 is made up of 13 amino acids. The germline gives CDR1 MGHRA, CDR2 YSYEKL. This chain's CDR3 is CASSRDDTDTQYF. In nucleotides, the CDR3 is TGCGCCAGCAGCCGGGACGACACAGATACGCAGTATTTT.

The chain combines TRBV12-3 or TRBV12-4 with TRBJ2-5; D remains unclear. The CDR3 covers 14 residues. V was cut by 0 bases and J by 4 bases, with 9 bases left in between. The CDR3 nucleotides are TGTGCCAGCAGTTTAGCGGCGTTTAGAGAGACCCAGTACTTC. Its protein is CASSLAAFRETQYF.

V usage is TRBV2 and J usage is TRBJ1-1; the D is unclear. The germline CDR1 and CDR2 sequences are SNHLY and FYNNEI. This CDR3 contains 14 residues. Trimming pared 8 bases from V and 0 bases from J, leaving 13 bases between. Here the CDR3 reads CASLGSFVNTEAFF. For the CDR3, the DNA is TGTGCCAGCTTAGGGTCATTCGTGAACACTGAAGCTTTCTTT.

This clonotype was recorded many times. One end of the junction varies from germline; a read error may be responsible. The V call is TRBV5-1, the J call TRBJ2-3, with D perhaps matching TRBD2 (6 bases). The CDR3 runs 13 residues. Germline V gene lookup returns CDR1 SGHRS and CDR2 YFSETQ. CDR3 nucleotide sequence: TGTGCCAGCAGTTTAGCGGGCACAGATACGCAGTATTTT. Its protein is CASSLAGTDTQYF.

Only a few counts were recorded for this clonotype. The CDR3 sequence: CASSTTRIDTQYF. As DNA, the CDR3 is TGTGCCAGCAGCACGACAAGAATAGATACGCAGTATTTT. The V and J genes are TRBV7-2 and TRBJ2-3; D unclear. Germline assignment: CDR1 SGHTA and CDR2 FQGNSA. The germline V and J ends were trimmed by 5 bases and 5 bases, with 11 bases remaining between them. The CDR3 contains 13 residues.

J is TRBJ2-7 and V is TRBV29-1, with a weak D call TRBD2 (7 bases). V was cut by 6 bases and J by 4 bases, with 16 bases left in between. There are 13 residues in the CDR3. Germline-derived CDR1 and CDR2 are SQVTM and ANQGSEA. CDR3 residues: CSVGAGDYYEQYV. DNA of the CDR3: TGCAGCGTGGGGGCGGGGGACTATTACGAGCAGTACGTC.

This clonotype showed up just a few times. The V gene is TRBV5-6, the J gene TRBJ2-3, with D hard to call. V was shortened by 3 bases and J by 7 bases, with 15 bases between the two germline ends. This CDR3 has 14 amino acids. CDR1 SGHDT and CDR2 YYEEEE come from the germline V gene. CDR3 DNA: TGTGCCAGCAGCTCGCTCACGACTGAATATACGCAGTATTTT. This gives the protein CASSSLTTEYTQYF.

Ten or more counts support this clonotype. The rearrangement uses TRBV5-8 and TRBJ2-1, with D perhaps matching TRBD2 (5 bases). CDR1 and CDR2 (germline): SGHTS, YDEGEE. CDR3 length equals 15 residues. V was shortened by 5 bases and J by 7 bases, with 19 bases between the two germline ends. This CDR3 is CASSSSGLARNEQFF. The CDR3 DNA reads as TGTGCCAGCAGTTCAAGCGGCCTAGCTAGGAATGAGCAGTTCTTC.

This rearrangement joins TRBV2 to TRBJ2-2, with a tentative D call TRBD2 (5 bases). Looked up from germline, CDR1 is SNHLY and CDR2 is FYNNEI. The V and J ends lost 6 bases and 0 bases respectively, with 11 bases between them. This CDR3 has 15 residues. DNA for the CDR3: TGTGCCAGCAGGGATAGCGATTCGAACACCGGGGAGCTGTTTTTT. Protein: CASRDSDSNTGELFF.

The sample holds many counts of this clonotype. The chain is built from TRBV12-5 and TRBJ1-5; no clear D gene. The germline gives CDR1 LGHNT, CDR2 FRNRAP. The V and J ends lost 2 bases and 7 bases respectively, with 12 bases between them. This CDR3 is 14 amino acids long. Written as DNA, the CDR3 is TGTGCTAGTGGTTTGTGGGGAATAGGCCAGCCCCAGCATTTT. Its translation is CASGLWGIGQPQHF. The full variable domain, with the rest looked up from reference TRBV12-5 and TRBJ1-5, is DARVTQTPRHKVTEMGQEVTMRCQPILGHNTVFWYRQTMMQGLELLAYFRNRAPLDDSGMPKDRFSAEMPDATLATLKIQPSEPRDSAVYFCASGLWGIGQPQHFGDGTRLSIL.

This clonotype occurred a few times. This sequence joins TRBV12-5 and TRBJ2-2; no clear D gene. This CDR3 has 13 residues. Trimming took 2 bases from V and 5 from J, leaving 6 bases between them. The germline CDR1 and CDR2 sequences are LGHNT and FRNRAP. CDR3: CASGLIQTGELFF. The CDR3 DNA sequence: TGTGCTAGTGGTTTGATCCAAACCGGGGAGCTGTTTTTT. Supplemented by reference TRBV12-5 and TRBJ2-2, the full variable domain reads DARVTQTPRHKVTEMGQEVTMRCQPILGHNTVFWYRQTMMQGLELLAYFRNRAPLDDSGMPKDRFSAEMPDATLATLKIQPSEPRDSAVYFCASGLIQTGELFFGEGSRLTVL.

This chain connects TRBV12-3 or TRBV12-4 to TRBJ2-2, with TRBD2 as a possible D gene (7 bases). CDR3 length equals 16 residues. Deletions cut 1 base from V and 1 base from J, with 10 bases between. CDR3: CASSLGGGRNTGELFF. The CDR3 DNA follows: TGTGCCAGCAGTTTAGGGGGGGGCCGGAACACCGGGGAGCTGTTTTTT.

The rearrangement uses TRBV6-1 and TRBJ2-1, with TRBD2 as a possible D gene (6 bases). CDR1 MNHNS and CDR2 SASEGT come from the germline V gene. V lost 2 bases and J 5 bases, leaving 10 bases between the germline ends. CDR3 length: 14 amino acids. As DNA, the CDR3 is TGTGCCAGCAGTGAACGTGGGAGGCACAATGAGCAGTTCTTC. It codes for CASSERGRHNEQFF.

This clonotype has a handful of counts. This chain joins TRBV25-1 and TRBJ1-1, with a tentative D call TRBD1 (5 bases). Trimming pared 10 bases from V and 2 bases from J, leaving 14 bases between. The CDR3 length is 13 residues. CDR1 is MGHDK, CDR2 SYGVNS, per germline. Here the CDR3 reads CATISRVNTEAFF. DNA of the CDR3: TGTGCCACCATAAGCAGGGTTAACACTGAAGCTTTCTTT.

The V call is TRBV18, the J call TRBJ1-1, with TRBD1 as a possible D gene (5 bases). From germline, CDR1 is KGHSH and CDR2 LQKENI. This CDR3 spans 15 amino acids. Trimming cost V 5 bases and J 1 base, with 14 bases left between them. CDR3 in amino acids: CASSYYRDPNTEAFF. In DNA form, the CDR3 reads TGTGCCAGCTCATACTACCGGGACCCGAACACTGAAGCTTTCTTT.

This clonotype was recorded at least ten times. The V and J genes are TRBV6-5 and TRBJ2-6, with D hard to call. This CDR3 is built from 15 residues. In germline, CDR1 is MNHEY, CDR2 SVGAGI. Trimming cost V 2 bases and J 1 base, with 6 bases left between them. CDR3 sequence: CASSYDASGANVLTF. The CDR3 DNA sequence: TGTGCCAGCAGTTACGACGCTTCTGGGGCCAACGTCCTGACTTTC.